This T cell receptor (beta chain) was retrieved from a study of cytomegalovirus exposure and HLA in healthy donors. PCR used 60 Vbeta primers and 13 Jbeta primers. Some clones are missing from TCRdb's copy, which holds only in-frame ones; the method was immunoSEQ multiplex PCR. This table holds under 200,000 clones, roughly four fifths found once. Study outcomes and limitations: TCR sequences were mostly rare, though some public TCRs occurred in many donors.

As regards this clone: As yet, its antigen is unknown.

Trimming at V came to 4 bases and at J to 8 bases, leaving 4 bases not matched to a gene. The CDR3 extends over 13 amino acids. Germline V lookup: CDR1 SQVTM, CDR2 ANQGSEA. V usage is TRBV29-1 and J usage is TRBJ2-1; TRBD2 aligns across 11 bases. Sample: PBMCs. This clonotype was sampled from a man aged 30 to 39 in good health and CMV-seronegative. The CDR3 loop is CSVGPLAGDEQFF. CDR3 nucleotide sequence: TGCAGCGTTGGACCACTAGCGGGAGATGAGCAGTTCTTC.